These T cell receptor beta chains were read from a single sample in a study of blood T cell repertoires in COVID-19. Repertoires were generated with immunoSEQ multiplex PCR, while TCRdb's copy carries only in-frame clones and drops some. The sample holds 150,000 to 200,000 clones; around 90% are singletons and the top ten take 2.7%. Sample: peripheral blood. Every receptor here comes from a man between 40 and 49 years old with active or convalescent COVID-19. Both conserved end residues are trimmed from each CDR3.

V gene: TRBV3-1/TRBV3-2; J gene: TRBJ1-1; CDR3 protein: ASSQRQTNTEAF
V gene: TRBV10-1; J gene: TRBJ2-1; CDR3 protein: ASSESGSGLPYNEQF
V gene: TRBV7-9; J gene: TRBJ2-1; CDR3 protein: ASSRTSGGADEQF
V gene: TRBV24-1; J gene: TRBJ1-5; CDR3 protein: ATSDWQSNQPQH
V gene: TRBV10-2; J gene: TRBJ1-5; CDR3 protein: ASSESTGSQPQH
V gene: TRBV4-2; J gene: TRBJ2-7; CDR3 protein: ASSQEASGGLQY
V gene: TRBV4-2; J gene: TRBJ2-6; CDR3 protein: ASSPRDSGANVLT
V gene: TRBV5-1; J gene: TRBJ1-1; CDR3 protein: ASSLRTGGLNTEAF
V gene: TRBV2; J gene: TRBJ2-1; CDR3 protein: ASNLPGGGSYNEQF
V gene: TRBV28; J gene: TRBJ1-6; CDR3 protein: ASRNGQRGSPLH
V gene: TRBV3-1/TRBV3-2; J gene: TRBJ2-7; CDR3 protein: ASSQEGVRFEQY
V gene: TRBV3-1/TRBV3-2; J gene: TRBJ1-2; CDR3 protein: ASSQEPQVGYT
V gene: TRBV19; J gene: TRBJ2-5; CDR3 protein: ASSIWGEETQY
V gene: TRBV6-5; J gene: TRBJ1-6; CDR3 protein: ASGQETNSPLH
V gene: TRBV7-9; J gene: TRBJ2-7; CDR3 protein: ASRGGQYEQY
V gene: TRBV24-1; J gene: TRBJ1-1; CDR3 protein: ATGTGKAF
V gene: TRBV3-1/TRBV3-2; J gene: TRBJ1-5; CDR3 protein: ASSQGGDQPQH
V gene: TRBV6-5; J gene: TRBJ1-5; CDR3 protein: ASTIPAGQPQH
V gene: TRBV20-1; J gene: TRBJ1-5; CDR3 protein: SASPRGNQPQH
V gene: TRBV5-6; J gene: TRBJ2-1; CDR3 protein: ASSLGRDRGPQTYNEQF
V gene: TRBV7-8; J gene: TRBJ1-1; CDR3 protein: ASSSWAGINTEAF
V gene: TRBV15; J gene: TRBJ1-2; CDR3 protein: ATSRQSGQINGYT
V gene: TRBV12-5; J gene: TRBJ1-6; CDR3 protein: ASGLVLSPLH
V gene: TRBV2; J gene: TRBJ1-4; CDR3 protein: ASSDKGQGLLRLF
V gene: TRBV28; J gene: TRBJ1-1; CDR3 protein: ASSLTTLGLAITEAF
V gene: TRBV11-1; J gene: TRBJ1-2; CDR3 protein: ASSLTGGYGYT
V gene: TRBV30; J gene: TRBJ2-7; CDR3 protein: AWSSPRGISYEQY
V gene: TRBV28; J gene: TRBJ2-7; CDR3 protein: ASSPMQGAYEQY
V gene: TRBV3-1/TRBV3-2; J gene: TRBJ2-3; CDR3 protein: ASSQSGDTQY
V gene: TRBV5-1; J gene: TRBJ2-1; CDR3 protein: ASSFTTSGGGNEQF
V gene: TRBV7-3; J gene: TRBJ1-6; CDR3 protein: ASSSTGKSSPLH
V gene: TRBV6-5; J gene: TRBJ1-3; CDR3 protein: ASRRQGTGNTIY
V gene: TRBV6-5; J gene: TRBJ1-3; CDR3 protein: ASSPFGNTIY
V gene: TRBV2; J gene: TRBJ1-2; CDR3 protein: ASSSIRTGANYGYT
V gene: TRBV3-1/TRBV3-2; J gene: TRBJ2-5; CDR3 protein: ASFAGVGRRETQY
V gene: TRBV9; J gene: TRBJ2-1; CDR3 protein: ASSVLRGGEQF
V gene: TRBV2; J gene: TRBJ2-3; CDR3 protein: ASSEGGQLTDTQY
V gene: TRBV7-9; J gene: TRBJ1-4; CDR3 protein: ASSLGQYEKLF
V gene: TRBV11-2; J gene: TRBJ1-1; CDR3 protein: ASSLETGNTEAF
V gene: TRBV19; J gene: TRBJ1-6; CDR3 protein: ASSTQGHSPLH
V gene: TRBV2; J gene: TRBJ2-4; CDR3 protein: ASTTDRASAKNIQY
V gene: TRBV3-1/TRBV3-2; J gene: TRBJ2-7; CDR3 protein: ASSLRYEQY
V gene: TRBV27; J gene: TRBJ2-2; CDR3 protein: ASSTIDRETGELF
V gene: TRBV7-8; J gene: TRBJ1-1; CDR3 protein: ASSLVGGLGNTEAF
V gene: TRBV28; J gene: TRBJ2-7; CDR3 protein: ASSSTGDEQY
V gene: TRBV11-2; J gene: TRBJ2-1; CDR3 protein: AVEVAAYNEQF
V gene: TRBV19; J gene: TRBJ2-1; CDR3 protein: ASSMGQGVEDEQF
V gene: TRBV7-2; J gene: TRBJ2-1; CDR3 protein: ASSLATGNEQF
V gene: TRBV3-1/TRBV3-2; J gene: TRBJ2-7; CDR3 protein: ASSQDRGPGQTDRLLHEQY
V gene: TRBV18; J gene: TRBJ2-7; CDR3 protein: ASSPGGPVSYEQY
V gene: TRBV5-1; J gene: TRBJ2-3; CDR3 protein: ASSGSDRESDTQY
V gene: TRBV5-1; J gene: TRBJ1-5; CDR3 protein: ASSSPGTGAPLPQPQH
V gene: TRBV28; J gene: TRBJ2-7; CDR3 protein: ASSQTGPTYEQY
V gene: TRBV24-1; J gene: TRBJ2-7; CDR3 protein: ATSDRGSREQY
V gene: TRBV5-1; J gene: TRBJ2-7; CDR3 protein: ASSFGTGGYEQY
V gene: TRBV6-5; J gene: TRBJ1-5; CDR3 protein: ASEQGWNSNQPQH